This paragraph reports one T cell receptor (beta chain). Per the original methods: Reference gene primers were amplified, and this amplification served to estimate nucleated cell counts. Sequencing was performed with immunoSEQ multiplex PCR; in TCRdb, only in-frame clones are kept and a portion is missing. That table is the source of V, J and clone size, and D and trimming were worked out from the DNA. The repertoire holds approximately 360,000 clones, with 85% to 90% as singletons. These data originate in a study of blood T cell repertoires in COVID-19. Study in general: The samples span acute and convalescent COVID-19 from the United States, Italy and Spain. Sample material is recorded as cDNA or gDNA derived from T cells, B-cell-depleted T cells, or PBMCs.

The sample was peripheral blood. The TCR sequence derives from a man aged 18 to 29 with active or convalescent COVID-19.

The CDR3 spells CASTDVAKNIQYF. CDR3 DNA: TGTGCCAGCACAGATGTAGCCAAAAACATTCAGTACTTC. V usage is TRBV2 and J usage is TRBJ2-4, with D hard to call. The V gene lost 7 bases and the J gene lost 0 bases, with 7 bases spanning the gap. The CDR3 contains 13 residues. CDR1 is SNHLY and CDR2 is FYNNEI in the germline V gene.